Following are 22 T cell receptor beta chains from one sample sequenced in a study of blood T cell repertoires in COVID-19. Profiled with immunoSEQ multiplex PCR; TCRdb holds only in-frame clones, not every one. The sample includes some 60,000 clones, around 90% of them seen just once. Sequencing was carried out using peripheral blood. These receptors originate from a man aged 55 to 70 with acute or convalescent COVID-19.

This clone was recorded only once. This chain uses TRBV7-8 with TRBJ2-6; 9 bases agree with TRBD1. This CDR3 has 20 residues. Germline CDR1 is SGHVS and CDR2 is FQNEAQ. The trim removed 3 bases at V and 0 bases at J, leaving 12 bases unmatched. The CDR3 DNA follows: TGTGCCAGCAGCTTGCAGATTTGGGACAGGGCAAGCTCTGGGGCCAACGTCCTGACTTTC. Protein: CASSLQIWDRASSGANVLTF.

The chain employs TRBV3-1 (or the pseudogene TRBV3-2) and TRBJ1-4; D unclear. Germline CDR1 LGHDT, CDR2 YNNKEL (reference sequence). Deletions cut 0 bases from V and 7 bases from J, with 24 bases between. CDR3 length: 19 amino acids. CDR3 region: CASSQDSRTGLGRGEKLFF. The CDR3 bases are TGTGCCAGCAGCCAAGATTCCCGGACGGGCTTGGGTCGGGGTGAAAAACTGTTTTTT.

This chain links TRBV15 with TRBJ1-1, with no clear D. V lost 0 bases, J lost 1 base, and 9 bases lay in between. Germline V gene sequence: CDR1 LNHNV, CDR2 YYDKDF (reference sequence). The CDR3 loop spans 15 amino acids. The chain's CDR3 is CATSRDLRENTEAFF. CDR3 DNA sequence: TGTGCCACCAGCAGAGATTTGCGAGAGAACACTGAAGCTTTCTTT.

The gene calls are TRBV27 and TRBJ1-4; the match to TRBD1 covers 8 bases. The CDR3 consists of 14 residues. CDR1 is MNHEY and CDR2 is SMNVEV in the germline V gene (reference sequence). With V trimmed by 4 bases and J by 10 bases, 8 bases remained unmatched. This CDR3 reads CASSYDRGSRKLFF. CDR3 sequence (DNA): TGTGCCAGCAGTTACGACAGGGGATCGAGAAAACTGTTTTTT.

The chain recombines TRBV19 with TRBJ1-5; 8 nucleotides agree with TRBD1. Germline-derived CDR1 and CDR2 are LNHDA and SQIVND (reference sequence). This CDR3 spans 15 amino acids. V was clipped by 5 bases and J by 5 bases; unmatched bases: 8. The CDR3, as DNA: TGTGCCAGTAGTTTGACAGGGGACCTATATCAGCCCCAGCATTTT. This encodes CASSLTGDLYQPQHF.

This chain's CDR3 is CASSLTPGLVYTQYF. The CDR3 bases are TGTGCCAGCAGCTTGACCCCGGGACTAGTTTATACGCAGTATTTT. The V call is TRBV7-2, the J call TRBJ2-3; 8 nucleotides match TRBD2. This CDR3 spans 15 amino acids. V was pared by 3 bases and J by 7 bases, with 9 bases of the junction left unmatched. The germline V gene has CDR1 SGHTA and CDR2 FQGNSA.

This sequence joins TRBV3-1 (or the pseudogene TRBV3-2) and TRBJ1-6; D possibly corresponds to TRBD1 (5 bases). The V gene lost 4 bases and the J gene lost 5 bases, with 18 bases spanning the gap. Germline loops: CDR1 LGHDT, CDR2 YNNKEL (reference sequence). The CDR3 contains 17 residues. The CDR3 DNA follows: TGTGCCAGCAGCCCAGGGAGGTGGCAGGCCGATAATTCACCCCTCCACTTT. Translation gives CASSPGRWQADNSPLHF.

The gene calls are TRBV10-1 and TRBJ2-1, with 10 bases aligning to TRBD1. V trimming: 6 bases; J trimming: 8 bases; junction bases outside the gene matches: 7. Germline CDR1 and CDR2: WNHNN and SYGVQD (reference sequence). CDR3 size: 14 residues. Written as DNA, the CDR3 is TGCGCCAGCAGCGCGGACAGGGGGGGCGATGAGCAGTTCTTC. Translated, it gives CASSADRGGDEQFF.

CDR3 nucleotide sequence: TGTGCCAGCAGCCGAATAGCGGGGGCTGAGACCCAGTACTTC. It specifies CASSRIAGAETQYF. The chain carries TRBV14 and TRBJ2-5; TRBD2 matches 9 bases. After removal of 4 bases from V and 5 bases from J, the junction contained 5 bases not matched to a gene. Germline CDR1 reads SGHDN; CDR2 reads FVKESK. The CDR3 covers 14 residues.

This clone appeared a few times. The rearrangement uses TRBV29-1 and TRBJ2-7; 10 bases are shared with TRBD1. CDR1 and CDR2 from the germline V gene are SQVTM and ANQGSEA. V shed 6 bases and J 5 bases; nucleotides not matched to a gene: 10. The CDR3 is 14 residues long. Here the CDR3 reads CSVRDRGHRDEQYF. CDR3 nucleotide sequence: TGCAGCGTCCGAGACAGGGGGCATCGGGACGAGCAGTACTTC.

The rearrangement uses TRBV3-1 (or the pseudogene TRBV3-2) and TRBJ1-2, with TRBD1 matching over 7 bases. Trimming removed 5 bases from V and 5 bases from J; junction bases left unmatched: 5. Germline V gene data show CDR1 as LGHDT and CDR2 as YNNKEL (reference sequence). The CDR3 totals 13 residues. The CDR3 region is CASSSGTVYGYTF. Written as DNA, the CDR3 is TGTGCCAGCAGCTCCGGGACAGTTTATGGCTACACCTTC.

This chain connects TRBV20-1 to TRBJ1-1; 7 bases fit TRBD1. V shed 3 bases and J 8 bases; nucleotides not matched to a gene: 6. Germline loops: CDR1 DFQATT, CDR2 SNEGSKA (reference sequence). The CDR3 loop spans 12 amino acids. The DNA for the CDR3 is TGCAGTGCTAGTAAAGGGGGCGGGGAAGCTTTCTTT. Amino acids: CSASKGGGEAFF.

The chain uses TRBV29-1 and TRBJ2-2; D is ambiguous. V was clipped by 7 bases and J by 1 base, with 4 bases between them. The germline V gene has CDR1 SQVTM and CDR2 ANQGSEA. This CDR3 spans 11 amino acids. The CDR3, as DNA: TGCAGCGCTATGAACACCGGGGAGCTGTTTTTT. It yields the protein CSAMNTGELFF.

The rearrangement uses TRBV18 and TRBJ2-7; 7 nucleotides line up with TRBD2. This CDR3 is built from 14 residues. Looked up from germline, CDR1 is KGHSH and CDR2 is LQKENI. V lost 2 bases, J lost 3 bases, and 4 bases stayed unmatched. CDR3 coding DNA: TGTGCCAGCTCACCATGGGAGGGAAACTACGAGCAGTACTTC. Amino acids: CASSPWEGNYEQYF.

This clone was counted only a few times. The J gene is TRBJ1-2, the V gene TRBV3-1 (or the pseudogene TRBV3-2), with TRBD1 matching over 10 bases. The germline gives CDR1 LGHDT, CDR2 YNNKEL (reference sequence). With V trimmed by 4 bases and J by 10 bases, 21 bases remained unmatched. The CDR3 runs 18 residues. CDR3 DNA sequence: TGTGCCAGCAGCCCTACTCCGGGACAGGGGCCCCCCTATGGCCACTACACCTTC. This sequence encodes CASSPTPGQGPPYGHYTF.

This clone was observed a few times. The chain combines TRBV9 with TRBJ1-2; the match to TRBD1 covers 7 bases. The CDR3 runs to 14 residues. The trim removed 7 bases at V and 7 bases at J, leaving 13 bases unmatched. Germline CDR1 and CDR2: SGDLS and YYNGEE. DNA of the CDR3: TGTGCCAGCTCGGGAGGGGGCGGCCCTACTGGCTACACCTTC. It translates to CASSGGGGPTGYTF.

This clone appeared a few times. The chain has TRBV5-1 and TRBJ1-1, with D possibly being TRBD1 (5 bases). Germline V CDR1 and CDR2: SGHRS, YFSETQ. This CDR3 region has 13 residues. V lost 5 bases, J lost 5 bases, and 13 bases lay in between. CDR3 sequence (DNA): TGCGCCAGCAGACCATCTCAGGGAACTGAAGCTTTCTTT. Amino acids: CASRPSQGTEAFF.

This clone came up a few times. This chain connects TRBV4-1 to TRBJ1-1; the D gene is possibly TRBD1 (5 bases). Germline V gene sequence: CDR1 MGHRA, CDR2 YSYEKL. V lost 0 bases and J lost 4, with 12 bases in between. The CDR3 has 15 amino acids. This CDR3 reads CASSQEKDTATEAFF. The CDR3 bases are TGCGCCAGCAGCCAAGAGAAGGACACGGCCACTGAAGCTTTCTTT.

The genes are TRBV7-2 and TRBJ1-1; D is possibly TRBD1 (6 bases). Germline CDR1 SGHTA, CDR2 FQGNSA. The CDR3 covers 17 residues. The germline V and J ends were trimmed by 0 bases and 2 bases, with 16 bases remaining between them. In DNA, the CDR3 is TGTGCCAGCAGCTTAGCTTCCCCCAAACAGGGAAACACTGAAGCTTTCTTT. This codes for CASSLASPKQGNTEAFF.

This clone was detected a few times. The chain is built from TRBV30 and TRBJ2-1, with a possible D match to TRBD2 (5 bases). V lost 2 bases to trimming and J lost 7 bases, with 12 bases between them. This CDR3 is 13 amino acids long. Germline CDR1 and CDR2: GTSNPN and SVGIG (reference sequence). As DNA, the CDR3 is TGTGCCTGGAGTCTCCACAGAGGGAATGAGCAGTTCTTC. It is translated as CAWSLHRGNEQFF.

The rearrangement links TRBV18 to TRBJ1-4; 10 bases match TRBD1. Unmatched junction bases numbered 7, after V lost 5 bases and J lost 7 bases. There are 15 residues in the CDR3. Germline V gene sequence: CDR1 KGHSH, CDR2 LQKENI. CDR3 nucleotide sequence: TGTGCCAGCTCATCTGACAGGGGGCTTCGTGAAAAACTGTTTTTT. Amino acids: CASSSDRGLREKLFF.

The J gene is TRBJ2-7, the V gene TRBV10-3, with TRBD1 matching over 7 bases. The CDR3 sequence is 16 residues long. In germline, CDR1 is ENHRY, CDR2 SYGVKD. The V gene end was trimmed by 6 bases and the J gene end by 2 bases; junction bases not matched to a gene: 13. Here the CDR3 reads CAISDPARDSPYEQYF. The CDR3 region has the DNA TGTGCCATCAGCGACCCTGCCCGGGACAGTCCCTACGAGCAGTACTTC.